This TCR beta chain originates from a study of cytomegalovirus exposure and HLA in healthy donors. Repertoires were generated with immunoSEQ multiplex PCR, while TCRdb's copy carries only in-frame clones and drops some. The sample has a few hundred thousand clones, 75% to 95% seen once. The germline gives CDR1 SGHVS, CDR2 FNYEAQ. The CDR3 totals 18 residues. V dropped 3 bases and J dropped 3; count of bases not matched to a gene: 13. Study outcomes and limitations: Among TCR beta chains, those listed as cytomegalovirus-associated numbered some 170.

Details on this clone: No antigen is known for it.

Sequencing input: PBMCs. The sequence was obtained from a woman between 18 and 30 years old in good health and CMV-seronegative. The V call is TRBV7-6, the J call TRBJ2-2, with TRBD2 matching 7 bases. This CDR3 is CASSFNVPSGAYTGELFF. In DNA, the CDR3 is TGTGCCAGCAGCTTTAATGTGCCAAGCGGGGCTTACACCGGGGAGCTGTTTTTT.